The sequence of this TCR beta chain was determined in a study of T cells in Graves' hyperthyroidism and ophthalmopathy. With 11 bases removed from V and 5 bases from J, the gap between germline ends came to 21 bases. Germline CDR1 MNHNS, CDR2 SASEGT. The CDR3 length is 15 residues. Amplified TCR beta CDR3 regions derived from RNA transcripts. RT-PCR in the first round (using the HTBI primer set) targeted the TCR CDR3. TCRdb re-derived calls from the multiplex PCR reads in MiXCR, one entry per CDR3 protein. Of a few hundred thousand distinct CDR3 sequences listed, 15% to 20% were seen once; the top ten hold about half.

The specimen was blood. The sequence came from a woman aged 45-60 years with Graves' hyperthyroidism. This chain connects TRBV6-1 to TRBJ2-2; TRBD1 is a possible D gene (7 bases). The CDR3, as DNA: TGTGCCTCCCCAGGGGGGAGCCTGGAGACCGGGGAGCTGTTTTTT. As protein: CASPGGSLETGELFF.